A selection of T cell receptor beta chains follows, all from one sample in a study of T cell responses to AZD1222 COVID-19 vaccine. Some clones are missing from TCRdb's copy, which holds only in-frame ones; the method was immunoSEQ multiplex PCR. In the table there are 150,000 to 200,000 clones, just over 90% of which are singletons. The sequenced sample was peripheral blood, obtained on day 0 of AZD1222 vaccination. The receptor set was obtained from an adult in good health. The conserved cysteine and the conserved F or W are not part of the CDR3 here.

CDR3	V	J
ASGRGSTGELF	TRBV6-4	TRBJ2-2
ASSFIHPTEAF	TRBV28	TRBJ1-1
ASSLWGEWGNQPQH	TRBV5-8	TRBJ1-5
ASSLRPGGGDTQY	TRBV3-1/TRBV3-2	TRBJ2-3
ASSQDLPGGSPLH	TRBV4-1	TRBJ1-6
ASTQGPSNQPQH	TRBV28	TRBJ1-5
ASSAGQGNQPQH	TRBV9	TRBJ1-5
ASSQVGVGELF	TRBV14	TRBJ2-2
ASRDQGGNTEAF	TRBV6-5	TRBJ1-1
ASSASTVGTEAF	TRBV18	TRBJ1-1
ASSAGRVDGNSPLH	TRBV5-5	TRBJ1-6
ASSFLLLAGGSMMSEQF	TRBV6-2/TRBV6-3	TRBJ2-1
ASSTAPYEQY	TRBV3-1/TRBV3-2	TRBJ2-7
ASSPSGLKEY	TRBV12-3/TRBV12-4	TRBJ2-3
SVDQIDGYT	TRBV29-1	TRBJ1-2
ASSSPLARRTYEQY	TRBV6-5	TRBJ2-7
ASSPGTFDGYT	TRBV12-3/TRBV12-4	TRBJ1-2
ASSQPWDIYEY	TRBV7-6	TRBJ2-7
ASSQGTSGAYYEQY	TRBV3-1/TRBV3-2	TRBJ2-7
ASSERAGRGYNEQF	TRBV6-1	TRBJ2-1
ASSPGLAGVSYNEQF	TRBV4-2	TRBJ2-1
ASSPQGAGSYNEQF	TRBV7-2	TRBJ2-1
ASSAGTGGTEAF	TRBV6-4	TRBJ1-1
ASSIGGTYTGELF	TRBV19	TRBJ2-2
ASSPAGGEAEAF	TRBV18	TRBJ1-1
ASSPNRGNQPQH	TRBV18	TRBJ1-5
ASSEAVGTGNTIY	TRBV6-1	TRBJ1-3
ASSELASNTGELF	TRBV2	TRBJ2-2
ASTTSGRSDTQY	TRBV18	TRBJ2-3
ASSLAIVNEQF	TRBV7-8	TRBJ2-1
ASSPDPGTDTQY	TRBV11-3	TRBJ2-3
ASSGGTDLYGYT	TRBV7-9	TRBJ1-2
ASSLFPGAADEQF	TRBV11-1	TRBJ2-1
ASSAGFYSNQPQH	TRBV27	TRBJ1-5
ASSILRGDEKLF	TRBV19	TRBJ1-4
ATSSRAGGLEQY	TRBV15	TRBJ2-7
ASSQSHGNTEAF	TRBV4-1	TRBJ1-1
ASSGQLAEYTGELF	TRBV5-1	TRBJ2-2
ASSGVGSAGELF	TRBV6-4	TRBJ2-2
ASSPPDGTGEKLF	TRBV18	TRBJ1-4
ASGSSLAVVGVVQF	TRBV12-5	TRBJ2-1
ASSYGQINEKLF	TRBV6-6	TRBJ1-4
ASSPLAGVNNEQF	TRBV5-4	TRBJ2-1
ASSLVEQRAGNTIY	TRBV7-8	TRBJ1-3
ASSATGAGYT	TRBV12-3/TRBV12-4	TRBJ1-2
SVRTRTGQLQEQY	TRBV29-1	TRBJ2-7
SVKGPQNTEAF	TRBV29-1	TRBJ1-1
ASKAGQNTGELF	TRBV5-4	TRBJ2-2
ASSTRDRGRSGANVLT	TRBV2	TRBJ2-6
ASSLGTGRTDTQY	TRBV11-3	TRBJ2-3
ASSGLAGTGELF	TRBV19	TRBJ2-2
AISGGTSGSSRVGEQF	TRBV10-3	TRBJ2-1
ASSSPRRDRGSGNTIY	TRBV11-2	TRBJ1-3
ASSPGTANQPQH	TRBV7-9	TRBJ1-5
ASSQPQGEAF	TRBV4-1	TRBJ1-1